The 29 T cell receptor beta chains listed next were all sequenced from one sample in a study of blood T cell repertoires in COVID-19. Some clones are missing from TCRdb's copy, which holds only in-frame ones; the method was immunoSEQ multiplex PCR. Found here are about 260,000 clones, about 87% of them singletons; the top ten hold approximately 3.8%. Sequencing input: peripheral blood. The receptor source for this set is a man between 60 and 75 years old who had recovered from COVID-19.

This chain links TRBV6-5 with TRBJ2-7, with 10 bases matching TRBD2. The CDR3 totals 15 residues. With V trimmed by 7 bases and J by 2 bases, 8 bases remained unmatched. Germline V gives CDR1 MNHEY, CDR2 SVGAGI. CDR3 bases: TGTGCCAGCAACACAGCGGGGGGGCCAGCCTACGAGCAGTACTTC. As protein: CASNTAGGPAYEQYF.

This CDR3 reads CASRNTGVDNSPLHF. The DNA of the CDR3 is TGTGCCAGCAGGAATACAGGGGTAGATAATTCACCCCTCCACTTT. This chain uses TRBV6-5 with TRBJ1-6, with 7 bases lining up with TRBD1. J lost 5 bases, V lost 6 bases, and 7 bases had no gene match. The germline gives CDR1 MNHEY, CDR2 SVGAGI. The CDR3 has 15 residues.

DNA of the CDR3: TGTGCCAGCAGTAGGACACAGGGTATCGGAGCTTTCTTT. It codes for CASSRTQGIGAFF. The chain couples TRBV27 to TRBJ1-1, with a weak D call TRBD1 (6 bases). The CDR3 is 13 residues long. V lost 5 bases and J lost 10, with 17 bases in between. Germline V lookup: CDR1 MNHEY, CDR2 SMNVEV (reference sequence).

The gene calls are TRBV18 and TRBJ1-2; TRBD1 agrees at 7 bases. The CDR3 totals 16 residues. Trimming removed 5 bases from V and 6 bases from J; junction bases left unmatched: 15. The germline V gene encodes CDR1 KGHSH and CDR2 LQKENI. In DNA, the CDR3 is TGTGCCAGCTCATCATTATTACAGGGGAAGGGGAATGGCTACACCTTC. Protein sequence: CASSSLLQGKGNGYTF.

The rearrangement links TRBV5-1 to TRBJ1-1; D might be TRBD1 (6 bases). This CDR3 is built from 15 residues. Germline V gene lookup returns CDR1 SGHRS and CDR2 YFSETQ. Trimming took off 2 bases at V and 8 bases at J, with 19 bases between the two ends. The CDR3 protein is CASSFAGTREGEAFF. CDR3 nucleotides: TGCGCCAGCAGCTTCGCAGGGACACGCGAGGGGGAAGCTTTCTTT.

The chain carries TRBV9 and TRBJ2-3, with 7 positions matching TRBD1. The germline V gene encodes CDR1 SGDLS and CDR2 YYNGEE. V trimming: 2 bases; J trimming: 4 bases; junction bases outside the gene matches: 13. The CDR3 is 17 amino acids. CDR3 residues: CASSVTGTAGIADTQYF. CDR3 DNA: TGTGCCAGCAGCGTGACCGGGACAGCTGGAATAGCAGATACGCAGTATTTT.

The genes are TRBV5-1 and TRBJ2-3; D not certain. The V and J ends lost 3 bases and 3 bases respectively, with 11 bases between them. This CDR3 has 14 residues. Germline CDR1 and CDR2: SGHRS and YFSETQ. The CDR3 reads CASSSDVTTDTQYF. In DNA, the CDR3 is TGCGCCAGCAGCTCTGATGTTACTACAGATACGCAGTATTTT.

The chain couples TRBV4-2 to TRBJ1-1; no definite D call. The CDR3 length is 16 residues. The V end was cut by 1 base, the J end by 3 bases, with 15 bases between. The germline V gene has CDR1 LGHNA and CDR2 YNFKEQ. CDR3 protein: CASSQGWAEVDTEAFF. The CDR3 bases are TGTGCCAGCAGCCAAGGGTGGGCGGAGGTGGACACTGAAGCTTTCTTT.

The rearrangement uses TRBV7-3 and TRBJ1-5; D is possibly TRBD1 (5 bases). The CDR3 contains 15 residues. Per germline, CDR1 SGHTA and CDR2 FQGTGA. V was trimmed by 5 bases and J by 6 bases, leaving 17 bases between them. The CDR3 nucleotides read TGTGCCAGCAGCCAGGGACCACCCGGGGGTCAGCCCCAGCATTTT. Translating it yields CASSQGPPGGQPQHF.

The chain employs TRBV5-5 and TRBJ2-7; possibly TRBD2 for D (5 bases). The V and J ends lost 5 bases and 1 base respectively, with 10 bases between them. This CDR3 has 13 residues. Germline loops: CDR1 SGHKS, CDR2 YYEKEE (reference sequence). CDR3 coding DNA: TGTGCCAGCAGGGGCCCGGGGTCCTACGAGCAGTACTTC. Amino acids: CASRGPGSYEQYF.

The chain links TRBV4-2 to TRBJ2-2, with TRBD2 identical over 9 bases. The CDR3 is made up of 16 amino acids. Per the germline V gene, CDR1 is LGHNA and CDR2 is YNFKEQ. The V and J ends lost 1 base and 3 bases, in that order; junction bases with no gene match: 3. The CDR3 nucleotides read TGTGCCAGCAGCCAAGGTAGCGGGGGTCACACCGGGGAGCTGTTTTTT. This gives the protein CASSQGSGGHTGELFF.

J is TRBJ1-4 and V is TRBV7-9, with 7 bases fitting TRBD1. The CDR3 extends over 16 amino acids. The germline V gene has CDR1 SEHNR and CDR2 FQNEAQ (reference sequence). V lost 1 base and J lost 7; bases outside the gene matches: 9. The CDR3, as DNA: TGTGCCAGCAGCTTAGGCCCTGACAGGGAGCGTGAAAAACTGTTTTTT. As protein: CASSLGPDREREKLFF.

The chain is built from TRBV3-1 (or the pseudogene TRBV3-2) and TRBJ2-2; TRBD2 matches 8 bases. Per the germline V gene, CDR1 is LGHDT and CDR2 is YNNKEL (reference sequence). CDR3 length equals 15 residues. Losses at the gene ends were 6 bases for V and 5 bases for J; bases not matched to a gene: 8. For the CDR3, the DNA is TGTGCCAGCAGTCCCTACGGCGGGGGGACCGGGGAGCTGTTTTTT. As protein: CASSPYGGGTGELFF.

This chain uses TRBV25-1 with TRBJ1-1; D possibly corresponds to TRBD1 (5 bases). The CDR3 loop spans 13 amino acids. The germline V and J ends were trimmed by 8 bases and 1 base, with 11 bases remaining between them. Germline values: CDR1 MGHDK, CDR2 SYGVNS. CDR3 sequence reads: CASGPRGNTEAFF. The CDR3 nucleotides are TGTGCCAGCGGCCCTAGGGGGAACACTGAAGCTTTCTTT.

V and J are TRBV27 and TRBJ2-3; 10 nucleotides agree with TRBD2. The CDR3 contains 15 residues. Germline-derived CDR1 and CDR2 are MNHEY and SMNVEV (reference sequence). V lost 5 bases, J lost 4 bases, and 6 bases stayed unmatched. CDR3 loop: CASSQIAGGPDTQYF. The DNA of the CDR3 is TGTGCCAGCAGTCAAATAGCGGGGGGCCCAGATACGCAGTATTTT.

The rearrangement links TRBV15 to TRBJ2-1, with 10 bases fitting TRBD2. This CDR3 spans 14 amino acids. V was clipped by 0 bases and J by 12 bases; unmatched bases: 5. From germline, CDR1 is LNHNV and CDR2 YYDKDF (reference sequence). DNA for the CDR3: TGTGCCACCAGCAGAGAGCGGAGCGGGGGGGGGCAGTTCTTC. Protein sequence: CATSRERSGGGQFF.

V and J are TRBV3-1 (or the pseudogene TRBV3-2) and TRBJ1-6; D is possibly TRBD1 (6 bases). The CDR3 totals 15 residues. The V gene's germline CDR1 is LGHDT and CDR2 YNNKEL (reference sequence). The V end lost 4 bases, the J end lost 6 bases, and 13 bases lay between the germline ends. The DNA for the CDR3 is TGTGCCAGCAGCCCTAACAGGGATCCTAATTCACCCCTCCACTTT. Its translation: CASSPNRDPNSPLHF.

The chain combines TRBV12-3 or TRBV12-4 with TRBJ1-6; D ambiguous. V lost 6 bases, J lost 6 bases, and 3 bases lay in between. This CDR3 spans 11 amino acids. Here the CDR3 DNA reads TGTGCCAGCAGCCTTAATTCACCCCTCCACTTT. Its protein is CASSLNSPLHF.

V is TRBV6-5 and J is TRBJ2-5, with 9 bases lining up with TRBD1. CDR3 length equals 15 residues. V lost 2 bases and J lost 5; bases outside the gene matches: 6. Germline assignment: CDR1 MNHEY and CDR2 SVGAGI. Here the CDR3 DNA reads TGTGCCAGCAGTTACCAACAGGGGGCGCGTGAGACCCAGTACTTC. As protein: CASSYQQGARETQYF.

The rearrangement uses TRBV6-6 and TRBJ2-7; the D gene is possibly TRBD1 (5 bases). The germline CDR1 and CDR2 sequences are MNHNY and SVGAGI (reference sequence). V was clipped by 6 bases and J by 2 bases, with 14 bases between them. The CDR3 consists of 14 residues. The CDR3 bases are TGTGCCAGCAGCCCAAACAGGATTCCCTACGAGCAGTACTTC. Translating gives CASSPNRIPYEQYF.

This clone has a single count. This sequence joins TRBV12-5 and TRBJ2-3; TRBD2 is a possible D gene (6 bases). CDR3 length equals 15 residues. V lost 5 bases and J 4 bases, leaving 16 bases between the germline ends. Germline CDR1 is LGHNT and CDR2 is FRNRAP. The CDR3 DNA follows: TGTGCTAGTGGTCCTACGGGACTCGTGTCAGATACGCAGTATTTT. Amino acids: CASGPTGLVSDTQYF.

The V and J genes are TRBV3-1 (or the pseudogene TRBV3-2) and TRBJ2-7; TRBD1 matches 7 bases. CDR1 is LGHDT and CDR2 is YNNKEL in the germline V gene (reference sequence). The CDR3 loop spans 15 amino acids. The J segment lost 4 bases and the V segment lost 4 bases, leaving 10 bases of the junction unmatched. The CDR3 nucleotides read TGTGCCAGCAGCCCCCCCCGAACAGGGGTATACGAGCAGTACTTC. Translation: CASSPPRTGVYEQYF.

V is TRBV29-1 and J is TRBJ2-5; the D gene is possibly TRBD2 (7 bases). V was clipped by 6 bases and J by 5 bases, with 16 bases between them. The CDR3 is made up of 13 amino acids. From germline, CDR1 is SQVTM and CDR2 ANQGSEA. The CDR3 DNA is TGCAGCGTAAGGACAGTCGGGGGGGAGACCCAGTACTTC. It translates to CSVRTVGGETQYF.

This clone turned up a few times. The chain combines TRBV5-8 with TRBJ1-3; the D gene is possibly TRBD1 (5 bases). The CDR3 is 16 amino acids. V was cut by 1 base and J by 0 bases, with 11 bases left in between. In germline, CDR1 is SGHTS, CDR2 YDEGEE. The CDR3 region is CASSLWGGNSGNTIYF. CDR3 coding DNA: TGTGCCAGCAGCTTGTGGGGGGGGAACTCTGGAAACACCATATATTTT.

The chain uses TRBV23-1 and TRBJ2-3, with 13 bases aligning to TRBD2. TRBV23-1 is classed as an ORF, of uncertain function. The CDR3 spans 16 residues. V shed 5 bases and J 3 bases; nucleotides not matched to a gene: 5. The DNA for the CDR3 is TGCGCCAGCAGTACTAGCGGGGGGGCTTTGACAGATACGCAGTATTTT. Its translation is CASSTSGGALTDTQYF.

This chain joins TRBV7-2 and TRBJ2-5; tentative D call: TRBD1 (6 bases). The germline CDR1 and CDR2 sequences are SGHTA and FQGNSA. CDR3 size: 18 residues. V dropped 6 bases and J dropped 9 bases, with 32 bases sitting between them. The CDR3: CASRRGGPAAGAMMAQYF. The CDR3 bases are TGTGCCAGCAGGCGTGGGGGCCCGGCCGCCGGGGCCATGATGGCCCAGTACTTC.

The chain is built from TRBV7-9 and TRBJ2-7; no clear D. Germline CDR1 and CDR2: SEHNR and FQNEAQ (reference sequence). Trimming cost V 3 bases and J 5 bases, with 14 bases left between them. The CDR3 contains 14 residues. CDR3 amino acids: CASSFLYSSNEQYF. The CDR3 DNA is TGTGCCAGCAGCTTCCTCTACTCCTCTAACGAGCAGTACTTC.

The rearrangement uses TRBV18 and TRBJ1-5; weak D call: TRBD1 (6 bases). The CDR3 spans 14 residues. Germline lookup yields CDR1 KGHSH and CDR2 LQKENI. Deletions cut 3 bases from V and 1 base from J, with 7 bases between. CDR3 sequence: CASSPGQSNQPQHF. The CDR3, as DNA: TGTGCCAGCTCACCCGGACAGAGCAATCAGCCCCAGCATTTT.

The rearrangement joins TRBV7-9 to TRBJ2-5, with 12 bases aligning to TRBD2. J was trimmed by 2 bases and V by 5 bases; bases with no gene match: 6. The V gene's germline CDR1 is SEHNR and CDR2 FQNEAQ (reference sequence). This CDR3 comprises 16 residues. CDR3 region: CASSPRTSGVQETQYF. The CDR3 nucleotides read TGTGCCAGCAGCCCCCGGACTAGCGGGGTACAAGAGACCCAGTACTTC.